Listed below are T cell receptor beta chains from one sample, sequenced in a study of CD8 T cells in ankylosing spondylitis. TCRdb independently ran MiXCR on the 5' RACE reads; one entry per CDR3 protein. The sample comprises about 420,000 distinct CDR3 sequences, approximately 20% of which are singletons, and 16% rests with the top ten. The sequenced sample was blood, either unsorted or a sorted T cell fraction (not recorded which). These receptors all stem from a male donor with ankylosing spondylitis. Each CDR3 is given with its conserved first and last residue. The D gene is left open where the match is weak. Clone size is shown for a subset of rows, as once, few, many or a class of expanded clone.

-	many	TRBJ2-2	12	TRBV5-1	CASGNGYGELFF	TGCGCCAGCGGAAATGGATACGGGGAGCTGTTTTTT
TRBD2	-	TRBJ2-7	15	TRBV5-1	CASSLERGVAGEQYF	TGCGCCAGCAGCTTGGAACGGGGGGTAGCGGGGGAGCAGTACTTC
-	few	TRBJ2-1	16	TRBV5-6	CASSLIPGTRDNEQFF	TGTGCCAGCAGCTTAATCCCAGGGACTCGGGACAATGAGCAGTTCTTC
-	-	TRBJ2-1	10	TRBV20-1	CSMTFYEQFF	TGCAGTATGACTTTCTATGAGCAGTTCTTC
-	once	TRBJ1-1	13	TRBV20-1	CSARGRVNTEAFF	TGCAGTGCTAGAGGGAGGGTGAACACTGAAGCTTTCTTT
TRBD1	-	TRBJ1-2	15	TRBV15	CATSRSRTGETGYTF	TGTGCCACCAGCAGGTCGAGGACAGGGGAAACTGGCTACACCTTC
TRBD1	-	TRBJ1-2	13	TRBV29-1	CSAERPGGYGYTF	TGCAGCGCCGAGAGGCCAGGGGGCTATGGCTACACCTTC
TRBD1	-	TRBJ2-7	13	TRBV6-1	CASSRTGDDEQYF	TGTGCCAGCAGCCGGACAGGGGACGACGAGCAGTACTTC
-	-	TRBJ2-3	16	TRBV24-1	CATSDFEGSSTDTQYF	TGTGCCACCAGTGATTTCGAGGGCTCTAGCACAGATACGCAGTATTTT
-	few	TRBJ2-2	12	TRBV29-1	CSVPGMGGELFF	TGCAGCGTACCGGGAATGGGCGGGGAGCTGTTTTTT
-	few	TRBJ1-2	12	TRBV18	CASSPRGYGYTF	TGTGCCAGCTCCCCAAGGGGCTATGGCTACACCTTC
TRBD1	many	TRBJ2-1	15	TRBV5-1	CASSLRGQGYNEQFF	TGCGCCAGCAGCTTACGGGGACAGGGCTACAATGAGCAGTTCTTC
-	-	TRBJ1-3	14	TRBV20-1	CSADPGDFGNTIYF	TGCAGTGCTGATCCAGGGGACTTTGGAAACACCATATATTTT
-	-	TRBJ1-5	13	TRBV20-1	CSAGWGAGQPQHF	TGCAGTGCTGGATGGGGGGCAGGGCAGCCCCAGCATTTT
TRBD2	few	TRBJ2-2	18	TRBV3-1	CASSQVRLAGGLSGELFF	TGTGCCAGCAGCCAAGTGAGGCTAGCGGGAGGGTTGAGCGGGGAGCTGTTTTTT
TRBD2	-	TRBJ2-3	16	TRBV5-1	CASTPAGLAGADTQYF	TGCGCCAGCACCCCCGCGGGGCTAGCGGGAGCAGATACGCAGTATTTT
-	few	TRBJ2-5	14	TRBV3-1	CASSQTTVGETQYF	TGTGCCAGCAGCCAAACGACGGTGGGGGAGACCCAGTACTTC
-	-	TRBJ1-1	14	TRBV12-3/TRBV12-4	CASSGTSLNTEAFF	TGTGCCAGCAGCGGGACGTCTCTGAACACTGAAGCTTTCTTT
-	-	TRBJ2-7	14	TRBV29-1	CSVRPLADTYEQYF	TGCAGCGTCCGACCTTTGGCAGACACCTACGAGCAGTACTTC
TRBD2	few	TRBJ2-7	16	TRBV27	CASSLGLAGGPREQYF	TGTGCCAGCAGTTTGGGACTAGCGGGAGGGCCTCGGGAGCAGTACTTC
-	few	TRBJ2-5	15	TRBV3-1	CASSRNPGFQETQYF	TGTGCCAGCAGCCGTAATCCCGGATTCCAAGAGACCCAGTACTTC
TRBD2	-	TRBJ2-1	14	TRBV6-1	CASSKREGQDEQFF	TGTGCCAGCAGCAAGCGGGAGGGCCAAGATGAGCAGTTCTTC
-	-	TRBJ2-5	14	TRBV20-1	CSARDKGPQETQYF	TGCAGTGCTAGAGATAAGGGACCCCAAGAGACCCAGTACTTC
-	-	TRBJ2-2	17	TRBV29-1	CSVERDDVGINTGELFF	TGCAGCGTTGAAAGGGATGACGTAGGGATAAACACCGGGGAGCTGTTTTTT
TRBD1	-	TRBJ1-4	14	TRBV6-1	CASTTGGIGEKLFF	TGTGCCAGCACCACAGGGGGCATCGGTGAAAAACTGTTTTTT
-	-	TRBJ2-7	14	TRBV7-9	CASSLGGIPYEQYF	TGTGCCAGCAGCCTAGGGGGGATTCCCTACGAGCAGTACTTC
-	many	TRBJ2-6	13	TRBV29-1	CSVEASGANVLTF	TGCAGCGTTGAAGCTAGTGGGGCCAACGTCCTGACTTTC
-	-	TRBJ2-7	15	TRBV7-2	CASSLATVGPYEQYF	TGTGCCAGCAGCTTAGCGACAGTTGGTCCCTACGAGCAGTACTTC
TRBD1	-	TRBJ1-1	16	TRBV20-1	CSARAYRGLPYTEAFF	TGCAGTGCTAGAGCTTACAGGGGGCTTCCGTACACTGAAGCTTTCTTT
-	once	TRBJ1-5	15	TRBV15	CATSRDRGPIQPQHF	TGTGCCACCAGCAGAGACAGGGGACCGATTCAGCCCCAGCATTTT
-	-	TRBJ2-1	14	TRBV5-5	CASSFDPRSGEQFF	TGTGCCAGCAGCTTCGATCCCCGGAGTGGTGAGCAGTTCTTC
-	-	TRBJ1-4	16	TRBV7-2	CASSLGGASTNEKLFF	TGTGCCAGCAGCTTAGGAGGGGCCTCAACTAATGAAAAACTGTTTTTT
TRBD1	-	TRBJ2-5	17	TRBV5-1	CASSLASDRGVRETQYF	TGCGCCAGCAGCTTGGCCTCAGACAGGGGAGTTCGAGAGACCCAGTACTTC
TRBD1	few	TRBJ2-7	17	TRBV19	CASSSHRDRGVTYEQYF	TGTGCCAGTAGTAGCCACCGGGACAGGGGCGTAACCTACGAGCAGTACTTC
TRBD1	-	TRBJ1-5	13	TRBV29-1	CSVADRDNQPQHF	TGCAGCGTTGCAGACAGGGACAATCAGCCCCAGCATTTT
TRBD2	-	TRBJ2-3	19	TRBV3-1	CASSHLTLAGGHPADTQYF	TGTGCCAGCAGCCACTTGACGTTGGCGGGAGGCCACCCCGCAGATACGCAGTATTTT